Below, 24 T cell receptor beta chains from the same sample are listed, as sequenced in a study of technical replicates of blood from four donors. Clones were read by immunoSEQ multiplex PCR, and TCRdb kept only the in-frame ones, dropping some. Of about 100,000 clones listed, roughly 95% are singletons. What was sequenced was T cells isolated from PBMCs. These TCRs come from a human donor in good health.

As concerns this clone: The CDR3 does not close with the conserved phenylalanine or tryptophan, likely indicating a read error. The chain has TRBV23-1 and TRBJ1-1, with D hard to call. Being an ORF, TRBV23-1 has a function that is uncertain. The CDR3 is 13 residues long. Trimming took off 6 bases at V and 4 bases at J, with 12 bases between the two ends. Here the CDR3 reads CASSLRWGTEAFL. The CDR3 bases are TGCGCCAGCAGCCTCAGATGGGGCACTGAAGCTTTCCTT.

This clone was detected only a few times. The chain combines TRBV9 with TRBJ1-4, with 7 bases lining up with TRBD1. Germline trimming cut 0 bases from V and 6 bases from J; bases unmatched to any gene: 8. The length of the CDR3 is 16 residues. CDR1 and CDR2 (germline): SGDLS, YYNGEE. The CDR3 nucleotides are TGTGCCAGCAGCGTAGGAGGACAGGCCTTCCATGAAAAACTGTTTTTT. Its protein is CASSVGGQAFHEKLFF.

The chain uses TRBV19 and TRBJ2-7; 11 bases match TRBD2. The trim removed 6 bases at V and 2 bases at J, leaving 6 bases unmatched. Germline V CDR1 and CDR2: LNHDA, SQIVND (reference sequence). This CDR3 is built from 15 residues. The CDR3 bases are TGTGCCAGTAGCCCCTCTAGCGGGGGGCCCTACGAGCAGTACTTC. Translation gives CASSPSSGGPYEQYF.

This chain links TRBV2 with TRBJ2-7; TRBD1 agrees at 8 bases. The V and J ends lost 8 bases and 1 base, in that order; junction bases with no gene match: 1. The germline CDR1 and CDR2 sequences are SNHLY and FYNNEI. The CDR3 covers 12 residues. The CDR3, as DNA: TGTGCCAGCGGGGACAGGTCCTACGAGCAGTACTTC. Translating it yields CASGDRSYEQYF.

The chain uses TRBV7-6 and TRBJ1-1, with TRBD1 identical over 7 bases. CDR1 and CDR2 from the germline V gene are SGHVS and FNYEAQ. The CDR3 sequence is 14 residues long. V was pared by 4 bases and J by 1 base, with 3 bases of the junction left unmatched. The CDR3 loop reads CASSSGQKNTEAFF. The CDR3 DNA reads as TGTGCCAGCAGCTCGGGACAGAAGAACACTGAAGCTTTCTTT.

This chain joins TRBV18 and TRBJ1-1; D remains ambiguous. The germline gives CDR1 KGHSH, CDR2 LQKENI. The germline V and J ends were trimmed by 3 bases and 0 bases, with 11 bases remaining between them. This CDR3 comprises 15 residues. The CDR3 nucleotides are TGTGCCAGCTCACCCTCTGGGAGCATGAACACTGAAGCTTTCTTT. Translation gives CASSPSGSMNTEAFF.

The chain has TRBV29-1 and TRBJ2-5; 7 positions match TRBD1. This CDR3 comprises 13 residues. The V gene end was trimmed by 5 bases and the J gene end by 1 base; junction bases not matched to a gene: 4. Germline loops: CDR1 SQVTM, CDR2 ANQGSEA. Here the CDR3 reads CSVRDSPQETQYF. The DNA for the CDR3 is TGCAGCGTTCGGGACAGCCCCCAAGAGACCCAGTACTTC.

The rearrangement uses TRBV19 and TRBJ2-6; 7 bases match TRBD1. The ends lost 3 bases at V and 2 bases at J; junction bases unmatched: 7. The CDR3 runs to 17 residues. CDR1 is LNHDA, CDR2 SQIVND, per germline (reference sequence). CDR3 residues: CASSMDRNVAGANVLTF. For the CDR3, the DNA is TGTGCCAGTAGTATGGACAGGAACGTGGCTGGGGCCAACGTCCTGACTTTC.

The rearrangement joins TRBV2 to TRBJ2-7; maybe TRBD1 (6 bases). Trimming cost V 3 bases and J 0 bases, with 9 bases left between them. CDR1 and CDR2 (germline): SNHLY, FYNNEI. The CDR3 spans 14 residues. The CDR3, as DNA: TGTGCCAGCAGTGATCAGGGGCACTCCTACGAGCAGTACTTC. This translates into CASSDQGHSYEQYF.

The chain couples TRBV2 to TRBJ2-1; D is unresolved. This CDR3 has 13 amino acids. Germline V CDR1 and CDR2: SNHLY, FYNNEI. V shed 9 bases and J shed 4 bases, with 13 bases lying between them. The DNA of the CDR3 is TGTGCCAGTGTTACATCAACATACAATGAGCAGTTCTTC. Its protein product is CASVTSTYNEQFF.

J is TRBJ2-7 and V is TRBV5-6; unclear D gene. The CDR3 has 14 amino acids. V was pared by 4 bases and J by 5 bases, with 16 bases between. The germline gives CDR1 SGHDT, CDR2 YYEEEE. The CDR3 reads CASSAPTVTHEQYF. Here the CDR3 DNA reads TGTGCCAGCAGCGCCCCTACTGTCACCCACGAGCAGTACTTC.

The rearrangement uses TRBV10-2 and TRBJ1-3; no firm D call. CDR3 length equals 14 residues. CDR1 is WSHSY and CDR2 is SAAADI in the germline V gene. Trimming left V 2 bases short and J 0 bases short, with 5 bases between. The CDR3 region is CASSEAGSGNTIYF. CDR3 DNA: TGCGCCAGCAGTGAGGCAGGCTCTGGAAACACCATATATTTT.

This clone was detected only once. The chain employs TRBV10-2 and TRBJ2-7; 8 positions match TRBD2. Germline-derived CDR1 and CDR2 are WSHSY and SAAADI. CDR3 length: 15 amino acids. V lost 2 bases, J lost 2 bases, and 5 bases stayed unmatched. In nucleotides, the CDR3 is TGCGCCAGCAGTGAGAGTAGCGGGGCTCCCTACGAGCAGTACTTC. It yields the protein CASSESSGAPYEQYF.

V usage is TRBV10-1 and J usage is TRBJ1-4, with TRBD1 as a possible D gene (5 bases). Per the germline V gene, CDR1 is WNHNN and CDR2 is SYGVQD (reference sequence). V was cut by 6 bases and J by 0 bases, with 17 bases left in between. CDR3 length: 17 residues. Here the CDR3 reads CASSPRRGRSTNEKLFF. CDR3 in DNA: TGCGCCAGCAGCCCCAGGAGGGGACGATCAACTAATGAAAAACTGTTTTTT.

The DNA for the CDR3 is TGTGCCAGCAGCTTAGAGTTCAGCGGGGGGAGTAATGAGCAGTTCTTC. Protein: CASSLEFSGGSNEQFF. This sequence joins TRBV11-3 and TRBJ2-1, with 9 bases that match TRBD2. Germline loops: CDR1 SGHNT, CDR2 YENEEA. The CDR3 spans 16 residues. V lost 0 bases, J lost 7 bases, and 7 bases stayed unmatched.

This chain uses TRBV5-4 with TRBJ2-7; TRBD2 agrees at 8 bases. Germline CDR1 is SGHNT and CDR2 is YYREEE (reference sequence). V dropped 2 bases and J dropped 3; count of bases not matched to a gene: 1. The CDR3 is 13 amino acids. The DNA of the CDR3 is TGTGCCAGCAGCTTCGGGAGGGACTACGAGCAGTACTTC. This encodes CASSFGRDYEQYF.

The chain uses TRBV7-9 and TRBJ1-5; D uncertain. The CDR3 extends over 14 amino acids. Germline assignment: CDR1 SEHNR and CDR2 FQNEAQ (reference sequence). V was shortened by 1 base and J by 4 bases, with 8 bases between the two germline ends. The CDR3: CASSLGQANQPQHF. The CDR3 DNA sequence: TGTGCCAGCAGCTTAGGCCAGGCTAATCAGCCCCAGCATTTT.

The V and J genes are TRBV5-1 and TRBJ2-7; 8 bases agree with TRBD2. The CDR3 is made up of 14 amino acids. V dropped 0 bases and J dropped 3; count of bases not matched to a gene: 2. Germline values: CDR1 SGHRS, CDR2 YFSETQ. The CDR3 loop reads CASSLAGGNYEQYF. The CDR3 nucleotides read TGCGCCAGCAGCTTGGCGGGAGGGAACTACGAGCAGTACTTC.

The chain has TRBV30 and TRBJ1-2, with D hard to call. Germline CDR1 and CDR2: GTSNPN and SVGIG (reference sequence). The CDR3 totals 12 residues. Trimming stripped 0 bases from V and 3 bases from J, with 5 bases between. DNA of the CDR3: TGTGCCTGGAGTGTAACAGACTATGGCTACACCTTC. This translates into CAWSVTDYGYTF. The full variable domain, its missing parts supplied by reference TRBV30 and TRBJ1-2, is SQTIHQWPATLVQPVGSPLSLECTVEGTSNPNLYWYRQAAGRGLQLLFYSVGIGQISSEVPQNLSASRPQDRQFILSSKKLLLSDSGFYLCAWSVTDYGYTFGSGTRLTVV.

The gene calls are TRBV6-4 and TRBJ2-2; tentatively, D is TRBD2 (6 bases). The V gene lost 8 bases and the J gene lost 1 base, with 20 bases spanning the gap. The length of the CDR3 is 17 residues. CDR1 MRHNA and CDR2 SNTAGT come from the germline V gene. The CDR3 here is CASASDIGGVNTGELFF. The CDR3 coding sequence is TGTGCCAGCGCCTCGGATATAGGCGGGGTGAACACCGGGGAGCTGTTTTTT.

This rearrangement joins TRBV10-3 to TRBJ2-1; no firm D call. V was cut by 4 bases and J by 5 bases, with 3 bases left in between. CDR1 ENHRY and CDR2 SYGVKD come from the germline V gene. The CDR3 consists of 11 residues. CDR3 nucleotide sequence: TGTGCCATCAGTGCAGACAATGAGCAGTTCTTC. Its protein is CAISADNEQFF.

The chain couples TRBV10-3 to TRBJ2-5; 7 bases match TRBD1. The V gene's germline CDR1 is ENHRY and CDR2 SYGVKD. The CDR3 runs 16 residues. J gave up 4 bases and V 5 bases, and 13 bases lay outside the gene matches. Here the CDR3 DNA reads TGTGCCATCAGTATAGGACTCGACAGGGCGGGAGAGACCCAGTACTTC. Amino acids: CAISIGLDRAGETQYF.

This chain joins TRBV19 and TRBJ2-6; maybe TRBD1 (5 bases). This CDR3 is 17 amino acids long. Trimming removed 6 bases from V and 0 bases from J, with 15 bases in between. Germline V gene data show CDR1 as LNHDA and CDR2 as SQIVND (reference sequence). Here the CDR3 DNA reads TGTGCCAGTAGCTTAAAGGGGCCTAGCTCTGGGGCCAACGTCCTGACTTTC. As protein: CASSLKGPSSGANVLTF.

This chain connects TRBV7-6 to TRBJ2-3, with TRBD2 identical over 7 bases. J was trimmed by 3 bases and V by 4 bases; bases with no gene match: 13. Germline values: CDR1 SGHVS, CDR2 FNYEAQ. The CDR3 covers 17 residues. The CDR3 reads CASSWGVARELTDTQYF. CDR3 nucleotide sequence: TGTGCCAGCAGCTGGGGTGTTGCGCGGGAGTTGACAGATACGCAGTATTTT.